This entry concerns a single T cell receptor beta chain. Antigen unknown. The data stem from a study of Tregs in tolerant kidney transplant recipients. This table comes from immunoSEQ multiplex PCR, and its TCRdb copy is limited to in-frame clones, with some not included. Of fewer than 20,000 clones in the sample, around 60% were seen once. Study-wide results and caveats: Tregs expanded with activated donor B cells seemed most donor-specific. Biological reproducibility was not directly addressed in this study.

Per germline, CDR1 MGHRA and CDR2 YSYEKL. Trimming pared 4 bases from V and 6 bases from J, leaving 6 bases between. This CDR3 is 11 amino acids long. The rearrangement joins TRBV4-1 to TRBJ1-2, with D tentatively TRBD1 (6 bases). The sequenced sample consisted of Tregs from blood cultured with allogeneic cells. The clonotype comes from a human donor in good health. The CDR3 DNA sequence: TGCGCCAGCAGCCGGGACAATGGCTACACCTTC. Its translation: CASSRDNGYTF.